Following are 10 T cell receptor beta chains from one sample sequenced in a study of CD8+ T cells in alopecia areata. Extraction and reverse transcription of RNA yielded cDNA as the sequencing template. The protocol was immunoSEQ multiplex PCR, while the TCRdb copy is restricted to in-frame clones and leaves out a portion. The profile shows 80,000 to 100,000 clones, 35% to 50% of them singletons. Input material: CD4+ T cells sorted from blood. These receptors were taken from a human donor with alopecia areata.

The chain is built from TRBV30 and TRBJ2-7, with a weak D call TRBD1 (6 bases). V lost 1 base to trimming and J lost 4 bases, with 11 bases between them. The germline gives CDR1 GTSNPN, CDR2 SVGIG (reference sequence). This CDR3 spans 13 amino acids. This chain's CDR3 is CAWSGAQGYEQYF. The DNA for the CDR3 is TGTGCCTGGAGTGGAGCACAGGGTTACGAGCAGTACTTC. Full variable domain (rest looked up from reference TRBV30 and TRBJ2-7): SQTIHQWPATLVQPVGSPLSLECTVEGTSNPNLYWYRQAAGRGLQLLFYSVGIGQISSEVPQNLSASRPQDRQFILSSKKLLLSDSGFYLCAWSGAQGYEQYFGPGTRLTVT.

The rearrangement joins TRBV5-1 to TRBJ2-7, with a weak D call TRBD2 (6 bases). V lost 0 bases and J 0 bases, leaving 13 bases between the germline ends. This CDR3 is built from 16 residues. Germline V gives CDR1 SGHRS, CDR2 YFSETQ. CDR3 nucleotides: TGCGCCAGCAGCTTGGTTCTAGCGCGCTCCTCCTACGAGCAGTACTTC. It is translated as CASSLVLARSSYEQYF.

This clone occurred a few times. The rearrangement joins TRBV28 to TRBJ2-7; the match to TRBD1 covers 8 bases. Trimming took 6 bases from V and 4 from J; bases not matched to a gene: 2. The CDR3 spans 12 residues. Germline CDR1 and CDR2: MDHEN and SYDVKM. CDR3 loop: CASSDRGYEQYF. CDR3 coding DNA: TGTGCCAGCAGCGACAGGGGATACGAGCAGTACTTC.

There are a few counts of this clone. The chain links TRBV28 to TRBJ1-5, with D possibly matching TRBD1 (5 bases). CDR3 size: 15 residues. With 2 bases removed from V and 0 bases from J, the gap between germline ends came to 8 bases. In germline, CDR1 is MDHEN, CDR2 SYDVKM. The CDR3: CASSLGTRSNQPQHF. CDR3 nucleotides: TGTGCCAGCAGTTTAGGGACGCGTAGCAATCAGCCCCAGCATTTT.

The chain uses TRBV7-2 and TRBJ2-7; the D gene is possibly TRBD2 (6 bases). This CDR3 is 14 amino acids long. Per the germline V gene, CDR1 is SGHTA and CDR2 is FQGNSA. V was pared by 4 bases and J by 1 base, with 11 bases between. The CDR3 is CASSSGGYSYEQYF. The CDR3 DNA sequence: TGTGCCAGCAGCTCCGGAGGGTATTCCTACGAGCAGTACTTC.

This clone was counted between two and nine times. The chain carries TRBV29-1 and TRBJ2-1, with D perhaps matching TRBD2 (6 bases). The V gene's germline CDR1 is SQVTM and CDR2 ANQGSEA. The CDR3 has 18 amino acids. Trimming left V 0 bases short and J 5 bases short, with 23 bases between. The CDR3 DNA reads as TGCAGCGTTGAAGACCCACGCGGGGAGCGGATCTGGCACAATGAGCAGTTCTTC. Translated, it gives CSVEDPRGERIWHNEQFF.

This clone has only one observation. The rearrangement joins TRBV6-5 to TRBJ2-2, with TRBD1 as a possible D gene (6 bases). V was cut by 6 bases and J by 5 bases, with 13 bases left in between. Germline V gives CDR1 MNHEY, CDR2 SVGAGI. There are 14 residues in the CDR3. CDR3 region: CASRVTGSTGELFF. Here the CDR3 DNA reads TGTGCCAGCAGAGTTACAGGGTCAACCGGGGAGCTGTTTTTT.

The CDR3 region is CASSGGGARTDTQYF. The DNA of the CDR3 is TGTGCCAGCAGCGGGGGGGGAGCCCGCACAGATACGCAGTATTTT. The genes are TRBV28 and TRBJ2-3; 8 bases fit TRBD2. With 6 bases clipped from V and 1 base from J, the junction kept 6 bases outside the gene matches. The CDR3 has 15 residues. Germline values: CDR1 MDHEN, CDR2 SYDVKM. Full variable domain (outside the CDR3, taken from reference TRBV28 and TRBJ2-3): DVKVTQSSRYLVKRTGEKVFLECVQDMDHENMFWYRQDPGLGLRLIYFSYDVKMKEKGDIPEGYSVSREKKERFSLILESASTNQTSMYLCASSGGGARTDTQYFGPGTRLTVL.

This clone turned up a few times. The V call is TRBV9, the J call TRBJ2-1, with D unclear. Germline CDR1 reads SGDLS; CDR2 reads YYNGEE. Trimming left V 0 bases short and J 9 bases short, with 10 bases between. CDR3 length: 13 amino acids. The CDR3 loop reads CASSVAIEREQFF. Here the CDR3 DNA reads TGTGCCAGCAGCGTAGCGATAGAACGTGAGCAGTTCTTC.

A remark on this clone: The same CDR3 also results from other DNA sequences found in this sample. The chain links TRBV29-1 to TRBJ2-2; TRBD2 aligns across 7 bases. The CDR3 has 12 residues. V was pared by 6 bases and J by 4 bases, with 2 bases of the junction left unmatched. Germline lookup yields CDR1 SQVTM and CDR2 ANQGSEA. CDR3 in amino acids: CSVGRGTGELFF. The CDR3 coding sequence is TGCAGCGTGGGGAGGGGCACCGGGGAGCTGTTTTTT.